This is a list of T cell receptor beta chains from one sample in a study of blood T cell repertoires in COVID-19. TCRdb keeps only in-frame clones here, not all; method: immunoSEQ multiplex PCR. Of more than 400,000 clones listed, 75% to 90% are singletons. Input material: PBMCs or T cells enriched from blood (not recorded which). The receptors derive from a woman between 18 and 29 years old who had recovered from COVID-19. CDR3s include the opening cysteine and the closing phenylalanine or tryptophan. A D gene is named only where the DNA matches it firmly. Some rows mark clone size as missing; the rest say once, few, many or name a class of expanded clone.

d_call j_call v_call clone_size cdr3_aa cdr3_nt
TRBD2 TRBJ2-7 TRBV6-5 . CASILGLADYEQYF TGTGCCAGCATCCTGGGACTAGCGGACTACGAGCAGTACTTC
TRBD1 TRBJ2-7 TRBV18 . CASSPRTGRGQDSYEQYF TGTGCCAGCTCACCCCGGACAGGGAGAGGACAAGACTCCTACGAGCAGTACTTC
. TRBJ1-2 TRBV6-5 . CASSYSPGEVYGYTF TGTGCCAGCAGTTACTCTCCCGGGGAGGTCTATGGCTACACCTTC
. TRBJ1-2 TRBV28 . CASNERVNDYGYTF TGTGCCAGCAATGAGAGGGTAAACGACTATGGCTACACCTTC
TRBD1 TRBJ1-2 TRBV6-5 . CASRETGGDYGYTF TGTGCCAGCAGAGAGACAGGGGGTGACTATGGCTACACCTTC
. TRBJ1-6 TRBV2 . CASSPYEPLHF TGTGCCAGCTCCCCCTACGAGCCCCTCCACTTT
TRBD1 TRBJ1-1 TRBV5-1 . CASSFGQGWGEAFF TGCGCCAGCAGCTTCGGACAGGGCTGGGGAGAAGCTTTCTTT
TRBD2 TRBJ2-1 TRBV24-1 . CATSPSGGGSYNEQFF TGTGCCACCAGCCCTAGCGGTGGTGGCTCCTACAATGAGCAGTTCTTC
. TRBJ1-5 TRBV5-6 few CASSYGGSYYQPQHF TGTGCCAGCAGCTACGGCGGGTCTTACTATCAGCCCCAGCATTTT
TRBD2 TRBJ2-7 TRBV28 . CASSLERDSYEQYF TGTGCCAGCAGTTTGGAGCGGGACTCCTACGAGCAGTACTTC
. TRBJ1-2 TRBV30 . CAWSPLRTYHGYTF TGTGCCTGGAGTCCCCTCCGGACATATCATGGCTACACCTTC
. TRBJ1-6 TRBV5-1 . CASSLEDGGYNSPLHF TGCGCCAGCAGCTTGGAAGATGGAGGCTATAATTCACCCCTCCACTTT
. TRBJ2-5 TRBV5-1 once CASSLAASRGRETQYF TGCGCCAGCAGCTTGGCCGCGAGCAGGGGTAGGGAGACCCAGTACTTC
TRBD2 TRBJ2-5 TRBV27 . CASSLSPGRGTQYF TGTGCCAGCAGTTTATCCCCTGGGAGGGGGACCCAGTACTTC
. TRBJ1-5 TRBV7-9 . CASSAPGLTSGQPQHF TGTGCCAGCAGCGCGCCGGGACTCACAAGTGGTCAGCCCCAGCATTTT
. TRBJ2-1 TRBV28 . CASTSLPYNEQFF TGTGCCAGTACTAGCCTCCCCTACAATGAGCAGTTCTTC
TRBD2 TRBJ2-3 TRBV7-2 . CASSERKRGAEDTQYF TGTGCCAGCAGCGAGAGAAAGCGGGGGGCCGAGGATACGCAGTATTTT
TRBD1 TRBJ2-7 TRBV4-1 . CASSRTTGESRYEQYF TGCGCCAGCAGCCGGACGACAGGGGAAAGTAGATACGAGCAGTACTTC
. TRBJ1-2 TRBV5-4 . CASSAGSYGGANYGYTF TGTGCCAGCAGCGCGGGCTCATATGGGGGCGCAAACTATGGCTACACCTTC
. TRBJ1-6 TRBV27 . CASSSRGTLNSPLHF TGTGCCAGCAGTTCCAGGGGAACCCTTAATTCACCCCTCCACTTT
TRBD1 TRBJ2-5 TRBV5-6 . CASSLGQGWETQYF TGTGCCAGCAGCTTGGGACAGGGATGGGAGACCCAGTACTTC
. TRBJ2-2 TRBV4-1 . CASSRYVGRVGTTKNTGELFF TGCGCCAGCAGCCGGTATGTAGGCAGGGTCGGTACCACAAAGAACACCGGGGAGCTGTTTTTT
. TRBJ2-5 TRBV3-1/TRBV3-2 . CASSQEGGPRETQYF TGTGCCAGCAGCCAAGAGGGGGGTCCTAGGGAGACCCAGTACTTC
TRBD1 TRBJ1-2 TRBV6-2/TRBV6-3 . CASSFGQDVYGYTF TGTGCCAGCAGTTTTGGACAGGACGTATATGGCTACACCTTC
. TRBJ2-2 TRBV5-1 few CASSLAVDREGELFF TGCGCCAGCAGCTTGGCCGTGGACAGGGAGGGCGAGCTGTTTTTT
TRBD1 TRBJ2-3 TRBV6-5 . CASSATGIGTDTQYF TGTGCCAGCAGCGCGACAGGGATAGGCACAGATACGCAGTATTTT
. TRBJ1-1 TRBV6-2/TRBV6-3 . CASSYIDRTEAFF TGTGCCAGCAGTTATATCGACAGGACTGAAGCTTTCTTT
. TRBJ1-5 TRBV27 . CASSPRAGINSNQPQHF TGTGCCAGCAGTCCAAGGGCAGGGATTAACAGCAATCAGCCCCAGCATTTT
TRBD1 TRBJ1-6 TRBV27 many CASSLNRGNSPLHF TGTGCCAGCAGTTTAAACAGGGGAAATTCACCCCTCCACTTT
TRBD1 TRBJ1-3 TRBV4-1 . CASSSRGTGASEDTIYF TGCGCCAGCAGCTCAAGAGGGACAGGGGCGTCGGAGGACACCATATATTTT
. TRBJ1-1 TRBV19 . CASTPGALTEAFF TGTGCCAGTACCCCAGGCGCCCTCACTGAAGCTTTCTTT